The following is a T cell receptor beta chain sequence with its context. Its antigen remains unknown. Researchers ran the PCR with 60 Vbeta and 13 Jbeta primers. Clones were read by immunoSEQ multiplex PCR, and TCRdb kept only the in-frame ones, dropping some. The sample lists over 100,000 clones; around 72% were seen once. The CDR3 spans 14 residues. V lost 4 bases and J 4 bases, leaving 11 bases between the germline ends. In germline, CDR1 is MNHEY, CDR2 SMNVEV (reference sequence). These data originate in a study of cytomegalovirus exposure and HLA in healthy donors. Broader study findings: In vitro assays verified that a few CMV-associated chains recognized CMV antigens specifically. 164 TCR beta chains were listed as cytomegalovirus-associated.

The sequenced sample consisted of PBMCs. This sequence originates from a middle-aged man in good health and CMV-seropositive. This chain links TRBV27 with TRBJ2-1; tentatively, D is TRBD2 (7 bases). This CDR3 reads CASSSRGGYNEQFF. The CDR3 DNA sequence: TGTGCCAGCAGTTCGAGGGGGGGGTACAATGAGCAGTTCTTC.